This T cell receptor beta chain was captured in a study of blood T cells in healthy people across ages. Study-wide context: Every two T cells gave about one barcoded beta molecule via template switching.

Turning to this clonotype: Its matching antigen is unknown.

Study conclusions and caveats: Naive CD4+ cells and diversity were both higher in long-lived donors than in aged donors. As age increased, TCR beta diversity per million T cells fell in a roughly linear fashion.

PCR was performed a second time for about 7 to 12 cycles using a sample-barcoded 5' primer and a J-beta primer mix. TCRdb reprocessed the 5' RACE reads via MiXCR and lists one record per CDR3 protein. The sample consists of around 620,000 distinct CDR3 sequences, 25% to 30% of them appearing once. CDR3 length: 15 amino acids. Trimming shortened V by 1 base and J by 5 bases, and 15 bases separated the two germline ends. Germline V gene lookup returns CDR1 SGHRS and CDR2 YFSETQ. The chain joins TRBV5-1 to TRBJ2-5; weak D call: TRBD2 (6 bases). The material sequenced was blood. The origin of this receptor is a woman aged 70-85 years in good health. The CDR3 DNA is TGCGCCAGCAGCTTGTTGGAGGGGCGAGGTGAGACCCAGTACTTC. This encodes CASSLLEGRGETQYF.